This TCR beta chain was found in a study of T cell clonotyping in hematopoietic cell transplantation. Across the whole study: Recipients' pretransplant samples followed cytoreduction. Study-wide findings and caveats: Cells were unsorted, so CD4 and CD8 contributions were not separated. Few recipient clonotypes overlapped donors; over 95% were de novo at given depth.

With regard to this clone: What it binds is not known.

Regarding time point: recipient sample about 28 days before transplant, after cytoreduction. V shed 1 base and J shed 1 base, with 4 bases lying between them. The germline V gene has CDR1 PRHDT and CDR2 FYEKMQ (reference sequence). The CDR3 loop spans 13 amino acids. Generated by immunoSEQ multiplex PCR, the TCRdb table keeps only in-frame clones and is missing some. The sample holds around 21,000 clones; roughly 80% are singletons and the top ten take 15% to 20%. The J gene is TRBJ1-1, the V gene TRBV13; D remains unclear. The receptor was derived from a man aged 55 to 70 with acute myeloid leukemia. Some clones in this sample may be carry-over from other donors' samples. The starting material was peripheral blood mononuclear cells, obtained before stem cell transplant. CDR3 DNA sequence: TGTGCCAGCAGCTTAGCAGGGAACACTGAAGCTTTCTTT. This codes for CASSLAGNTEAFF.